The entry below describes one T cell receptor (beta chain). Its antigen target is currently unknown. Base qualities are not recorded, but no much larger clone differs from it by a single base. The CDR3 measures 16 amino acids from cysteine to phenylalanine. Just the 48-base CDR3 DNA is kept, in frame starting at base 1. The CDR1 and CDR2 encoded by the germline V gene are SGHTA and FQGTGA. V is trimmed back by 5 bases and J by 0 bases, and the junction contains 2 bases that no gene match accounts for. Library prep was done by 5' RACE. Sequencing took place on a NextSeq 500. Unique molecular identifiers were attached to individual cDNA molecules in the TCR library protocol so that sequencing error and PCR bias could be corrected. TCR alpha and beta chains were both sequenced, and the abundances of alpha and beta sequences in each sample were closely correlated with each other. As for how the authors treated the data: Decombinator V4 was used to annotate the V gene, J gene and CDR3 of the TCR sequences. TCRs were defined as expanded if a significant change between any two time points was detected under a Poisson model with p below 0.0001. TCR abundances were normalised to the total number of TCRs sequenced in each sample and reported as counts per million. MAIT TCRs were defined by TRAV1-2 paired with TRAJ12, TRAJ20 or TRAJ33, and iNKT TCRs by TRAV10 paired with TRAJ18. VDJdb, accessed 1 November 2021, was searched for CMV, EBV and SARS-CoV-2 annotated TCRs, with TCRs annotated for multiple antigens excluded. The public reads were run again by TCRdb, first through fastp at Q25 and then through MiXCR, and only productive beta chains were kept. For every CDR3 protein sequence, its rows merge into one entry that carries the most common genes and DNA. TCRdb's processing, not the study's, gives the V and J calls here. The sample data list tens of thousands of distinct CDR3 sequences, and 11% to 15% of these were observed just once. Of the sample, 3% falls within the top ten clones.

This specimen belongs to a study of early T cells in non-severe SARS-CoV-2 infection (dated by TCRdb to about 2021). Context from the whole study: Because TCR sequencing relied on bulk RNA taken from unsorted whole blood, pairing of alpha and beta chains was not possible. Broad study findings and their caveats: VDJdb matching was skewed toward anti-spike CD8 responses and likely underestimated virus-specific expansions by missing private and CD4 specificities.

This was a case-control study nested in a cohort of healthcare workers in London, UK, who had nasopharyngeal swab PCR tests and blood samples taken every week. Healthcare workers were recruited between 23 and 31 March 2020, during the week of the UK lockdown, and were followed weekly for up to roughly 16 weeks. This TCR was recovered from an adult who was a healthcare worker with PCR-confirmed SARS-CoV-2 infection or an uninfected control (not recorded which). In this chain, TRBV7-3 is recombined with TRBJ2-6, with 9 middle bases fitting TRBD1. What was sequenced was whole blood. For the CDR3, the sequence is CASSLTGGSGANVLTF. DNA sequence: TGTGCCAGCAGCCTGACAGGGGGCTCTGGGGCCAACGTCCTGACTTTC. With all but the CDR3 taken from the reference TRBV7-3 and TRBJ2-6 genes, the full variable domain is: GAGVSQTPSNKVTEKGKYVELRCDPISGHTALYWYRQSLGQGPEFLIYFQGTGAADDSGLPNDRFFAVRPEGSVSTLKIQRTERGDSAVYLCASSLTGGSGANVLTFGAGSRLTVL.